This T cell receptor (beta chain) came from a study of T cell responses to AZD1222 COVID-19 vaccine. Study results and caveats: Within unmutated variant regions lay the reported targets of nearly half of spike-specific TCRs. Donor demographics were predominantly white British with a female majority; clonal diversity may be underestimated.

This CDR3 is built from 11 residues. The V end lost 4 bases, the J end lost 7 bases, and 4 bases lay between the germline ends. Germline assignment: CDR1 SNHLY and CDR2 FYNNEI. The protocol was immunoSEQ multiplex PCR, while the TCRdb copy is restricted to in-frame clones and leaves out a portion. The sample includes around 120,000 clones, around 92% of them seen just once. Note on this clone: Its specificity is unknown.

The material sequenced was peripheral blood, taken on day 0 of AZD1222 vaccination. This TCR derives from an adult in good health. The rearrangement uses TRBV2 and TRBJ2-2; unclear D gene. CDR3 amino acids: CASSVFGELFF. The CDR3 DNA is TGTGCCAGCAGTGTTTTCGGGGAGCTGTTTTTT.